The T cell receptor beta chain described here comes from a study of blood T cell repertoires in COVID-19. Study overall: Italy, Spain and the United States were the sources of the convalescent and acute COVID-19 samples.

Original processing methods: Nucleated cell counts were estimated from reference gene primer amplification. TCRdb's table, derived via immunoSEQ multiplex PCR, lists solely in-frame clones and lacks some. The DNA was the basis for D and trimming; V, J and clone size are from that table. This sample has 200,000 to 300,000 clones; roughly 85% occur once, and the top ten carry around 3.3%. The V and J ends lost 4 bases and 7 bases, in that order; junction bases with no gene match: 4. CDR3 length: 14 amino acids. Germline V lookup: CDR1 MNHEY, CDR2 SVGEGT. The V and J genes are TRBV6-2 or TRBV6-3 and TRBJ1-6, with 7 bases that match TRBD1. The origin of this receptor is a man aged 18 to 29 with active or convalescent COVID-19. The sequenced sample was peripheral blood. In nucleotides, the CDR3 is TGTGCCAGCAGTTCGACAGGGAACAATTCACCCCTCCACTTT. Its translation is CASSSTGNNSPLHF.